The 22 T cell receptor beta chains given below trace back to one sample, sequenced in a study of OX40 agonist ivuxolimab in advanced cancers. Using immunoSEQ multiplex PCR, the repertoire was profiled, and TCRdb retains in-frame clones only, with some absent. The data show some 66,000 clones, roughly 73% seen once. Sequencing used CD4+ or CD8+ T cells sorted from blood, obtained in a trial of the OX40 agonist ivuxolimab. These receptors were obtained from an adult with an advanced solid tumor such as melanoma, head and neck, liver or kidney cancer.

The V and J genes are TRBV6-6 and TRBJ1-6; D remains unclear. Per the germline V gene, CDR1 is MNHNY and CDR2 is SVGAGI (reference sequence). CDR3 length: 16 amino acids. Trimming removed 5 bases at V and 0 bases at J, with 11 bases between. The chain's CDR3 is CASSQEMSSYNSPLHF. The CDR3, as DNA: TGTGCCAGCAGTCAAGAGATGAGCTCCTATAATTCACCCCTCCACTTT.

This sequence joins TRBV11-2 and TRBJ2-7, with D perhaps matching TRBD2 (5 bases). Germline V gene lookup returns CDR1 SGHAT and CDR2 FQNNGV. The CDR3 totals 13 residues. V gave up 5 bases and J gave up 3 bases, with 11 bases separating them. The CDR3, as DNA: TGTGCCAGCAGCCTAGCCCGTTTCTACGAGCAGTACTTC. Its translation: CASSLARFYEQYF.

The rearrangement uses TRBV9 and TRBJ2-1; a weak D match, TRBD2 (6 bases). The germline V and J ends were trimmed by 3 bases and 4 bases, with 14 bases remaining between them. There are 15 residues in the CDR3. The germline V gene encodes CDR1 SGDLS and CDR2 YYNGEE. The CDR3 DNA reads as TGTGCCAGCAGCGCCCGAGGGACTCTATACAATGAGCAGTTCTTC. Its translation is CASSARGTLYNEQFF.

The rearrangement links TRBV6-5 to TRBJ2-3; the D is unclear. CDR1 is MNHEY, CDR2 SVGAGI, per germline. The CDR3 has 15 amino acids. Trimming stripped 8 bases from V and 1 base from J, with 16 bases between. The CDR3, as DNA: TGTGCCAGCCAAGTAACATGGTTGCGCACAGATACGCAGTATTTT. Amino acids: CASQVTWLRTDTQYF.

The chain links TRBV28 to TRBJ2-4, with 8 bases that match TRBD2. The V gene end was trimmed by 7 bases and the J gene end by 0 bases; junction bases not matched to a gene: 8. The length of the CDR3 is 16 residues. CDR1 is MDHEN and CDR2 is SYDVKM in the germline V gene. The CDR3 DNA is TGTGCCAGCACCAGCGGGAGAGCGGTAGCCAAAAACATTCAGTACTTC. Protein product: CASTSGRAVAKNIQYF.

The V call is TRBV7-9, the J call TRBJ2-5, with a weak D call TRBD2 (5 bases). Trimming pared 1 base from V and 5 bases from J, leaving 14 bases between. The CDR3 loop spans 15 amino acids. From germline, CDR1 is SEHNR and CDR2 FQNEAQ (reference sequence). CDR3 DNA: TGTGCCAGCAGCTTAGTACGGGGTCTAACGGAGACCCAGTACTTC. It translates to CASSLVRGLTETQYF.

This chain joins TRBV18 and TRBJ2-7; D is possibly TRBD1 (6 bases). CDR3 length: 13 amino acids. From germline, CDR1 is KGHSH and CDR2 LQKENI. Trimming left V 5 bases short and J 3 bases short, with 11 bases between. The CDR3 sequence: CASSLGTYYEQYF. The CDR3 DNA reads as TGTGCCAGCTCATTAGGGACATACTACGAGCAGTACTTC.

The V gene is TRBV19, the J gene TRBJ2-1, with D perhaps assigned TRBD1 or TRBD2 (6 bases each). Germline V gene sequence: CDR1 LNHDA, CDR2 SQIVND (reference sequence). CDR3 length: 15 residues. The V end lost 5 bases, the J end lost 8 bases, and 19 bases lay between the germline ends. Written as DNA, the CDR3 is TGTGCCAGTAGTCCCCTACAGGGAGGTCAATATGAGCAGTTCTTC. It codes for CASSPLQGGQYEQFF.

The chain is built from TRBV10-3 and TRBJ2-1; TRBD1 is a possible D gene (5 bases). Trimming removed 3 bases from V and 8 bases from J, with 8 bases in between. The CDR3 consists of 12 residues. Germline CDR1 ENHRY, CDR2 SYGVKD. CDR3 sequence (DNA): TGTGCCATCAGTGATCAGGGCCATGAGCAGTTCTTC. This gives the protein CAISDQGHEQFF.

V and J are TRBV5-1 and TRBJ1-4; the D is unclear. V lost 0 bases to trimming and J lost 7 bases, with 22 bases between them. The germline CDR1 and CDR2 sequences are SGHRS and YFSETQ. This CDR3 is built from 18 residues. The CDR3 spells CASSLVPATANRGEKLFF. CDR3 DNA: TGCGCCAGCAGCTTGGTTCCAGCGACTGCGAACCGAGGTGAAAAACTGTTTTTT.

The chain links TRBV10-3 to TRBJ2-5; 11 nucleotides agree with TRBD2. Trimming cost V 10 bases and J 1 base; bases outside gene matches: 8. The CDR3 has 15 amino acids. CDR1 and CDR2 (germline): ENHRY, SYGVKD. The CDR3 DNA reads as TGTGCCACGCAAACCGGGACTAGCGGCCAAGAGACCCAGTACTTC. It codes for CATQTGTSGQETQYF.

This clone was picked up a small number of times. This rearrangement joins TRBV5-1 to TRBJ2-7; possible D gene TRBD2, 7 bases. Trimming shortened V by 4 bases and J by 2 bases, and 19 bases separated the two germline ends. Per germline, CDR1 SGHRS and CDR2 YFSETQ. The CDR3 spans 16 residues. The CDR3 region is CASSPLGGGTTYEQYF. CDR3 nucleotides: TGCGCCAGCAGCCCCCTTGGGGGGGGCACCACCTACGAGCAGTACTTC.

The rearrangement joins TRBV11-1 to TRBJ2-1; 10 nucleotides line up with TRBD2. V gave up 5 bases and J gave up 6 bases; unmatched junction bases: 7. The CDR3 sequence is 15 residues long. Germline loops: CDR1 SGHAT, CDR2 FQDESV (reference sequence). The chain's CDR3 is CASSKRTSGSNEQFF. In DNA form, the CDR3 reads TGTGCCAGCAGCAAGAGGACTAGCGGTAGCAATGAGCAGTTCTTC.

The CDR3 DNA is TGCGCCAGCAGTTATAAGGGGGGATTGAACACTGAAGCTTTCTTT. Protein product: CASSYKGGLNTEAFF. This chain links TRBV4-1 with TRBJ1-1; D possibly corresponds to TRBD1 (6 bases). CDR1 is MGHRA and CDR2 is YSYEKL in the germline V gene. This CDR3 contains 15 residues. V was shortened by 6 bases and J by 0 bases, with 14 bases between the two germline ends.

A single count supports this clone. The chain uses TRBV5-5 and TRBJ2-7; 8 bases agree with TRBD2. The germline V gene has CDR1 SGHKS and CDR2 YYEKEE (reference sequence). The V gene end was trimmed by 1 base and the J gene end by 7 bases; junction bases not matched to a gene: 10. This CDR3 comprises 15 residues. For the CDR3, the DNA is TGTGCCAGCAGCTTGATGGGGAGCGGGAGCGAAGAGCAGTACTTC. It yields the protein CASSLMGSGSEEQYF.

CDR3 region: CASTLTDGVYEKLFF. In nucleotides, the CDR3 is TGTGCCAGCACCCTGACAGATGGGGTATATGAAAAACTGTTTTTT. The J gene is TRBJ1-4, the V gene TRBV2; D is possibly TRBD1 (5 bases). Germline CDR1 and CDR2: SNHLY and FYNNEI. Between the trimmed V and J ends, which lost 7 bases and 6 bases, there was a span of 18 bases. The CDR3 loop spans 15 amino acids.

CDR3 sequence reads: CASSPLSDSPLHF. In DNA form, the CDR3 reads TGTGCCAGCAGCCCCTTGTCTGATTCACCCCTCCACTTT. The chain links TRBV7-9 to TRBJ1-6; D remains unclear. V was shortened by 5 bases and J by 8 bases, with 10 bases between the two germline ends. CDR1 is SEHNR, CDR2 FQNEAQ, per germline (reference sequence). This CDR3 contains 13 residues.

The chain carries TRBV10-3 and TRBJ1-6; 7 positions agree with TRBD1. CDR1 is ENHRY, CDR2 SYGVKD, per germline. The CDR3 length is 17 residues. J gave up 1 base and V 0 bases, and 3 bases lay outside the gene matches. CDR3: CAISESQGGSYNSPLHF. The CDR3 DNA follows: TGTGCCATCAGTGAGTCGCAGGGGGGTTCCTATAATTCACCCCTCCACTTT.

This clone appeared a single time. V gene TRBV7-9 combines with J gene TRBJ2-4, with a weak D call TRBD1 (5 bases). Trimming stripped 6 bases from V and 8 bases from J, with 20 bases between. The germline gives CDR1 SEHNR, CDR2 FQNEAQ (reference sequence). The CDR3 sequence is 15 residues long. For the CDR3, the DNA is TGTGCCAGCAGACAAGGGGTGGGTACGTTCGACATTCAGTACTTC. Translation gives CASRQGVGTFDIQYF. Full variable domain (remainder filled in from reference TRBV7-9 and TRBJ2-4): DTGVSQNPRHKITKRGQNVTFRCDPISEHNRLYWYRQTLGQGPEFLTYFQNEAQLEKSRLLSDRFSAERPKGSFSTLEIQRTEQGDSAMYLCASRQGVGTFDIQYFGAGTRLSVL.

The chain has TRBV5-1 and TRBJ2-7; 10 bases are a match to TRBD1. The CDR3 is 15 amino acids. Trimming took 0 bases from V and 6 from J; bases not matched to a gene: 6. CDR1 is SGHRS, CDR2 YFSETQ, per germline. In nucleotides, the CDR3 is TGCGCCAGCAGCTTGGACGGGACAGGGGTTTTCGAGCAGTACTTC. Amino acid sequence: CASSLDGTGVFEQYF.

This clone turned up a few times. The rearrangement uses TRBV5-1 and TRBJ2-7, with 8 bases lining up with TRBD2. This CDR3 has 15 residues. Germline values: CDR1 SGHRS, CDR2 YFSETQ. J lost 5 bases, V lost 4 bases, and 11 bases had no gene match. The CDR3 bases are TGCGCCAGCAGCATAGGGACTAGGGGGGTCGACGAGCAGTACTTC. Encoded protein: CASSIGTRGVDEQYF.

This clone occurred once. This sequence joins TRBV30 and TRBJ1-5; weak D call: TRBD1 (5 bases). Deletions cut 3 bases from V and 1 base from J, with 10 bases between. Germline V CDR1 and CDR2: GTSNPN, SVGIG (reference sequence). The CDR3 consists of 14 residues. The CDR3 reads CAWRARGSNQPQHF. DNA of the CDR3: TGTGCCTGGAGGGCGAGGGGAAGCAATCAGCCCCAGCATTTT.